The clone carrying this TCR beta chain was seen more than once but under ten times. Its antigen is undetermined. A J-beta primer mix and a sample-barcoded 5' primer were used in a second PCR of roughly 6 to 12 cycles. TCRdb passed the 5' RACE reads through MiXCR, listing each CDR3 protein once. The sample carries some 730,000 distinct CDR3 sequences, 22% recorded once. This entry is derived from a study of blood T cells in healthy people across ages. This CDR3 is 14 amino acids long. CDR1 MNHEY and CDR2 SMNVEV come from the germline V gene (reference sequence). V was clipped by 4 bases and J by 4 bases, with 11 bases between them. Study results and caveats: Unsorted PBMCs ruled out conclusive naive versus antigen-experienced comparison.

This chain links TRBV27 with TRBJ1-3, with D possibly matching TRBD1 (5 bases). This clonotype was sampled from a man in his 70s in good health. Input material: blood. Written as DNA, the CDR3 is TGTGCCAGCAGTTCCAGGGCGCGGGGAAACACCATATATTTT. It yields the protein CASSSRARGNTIYF.